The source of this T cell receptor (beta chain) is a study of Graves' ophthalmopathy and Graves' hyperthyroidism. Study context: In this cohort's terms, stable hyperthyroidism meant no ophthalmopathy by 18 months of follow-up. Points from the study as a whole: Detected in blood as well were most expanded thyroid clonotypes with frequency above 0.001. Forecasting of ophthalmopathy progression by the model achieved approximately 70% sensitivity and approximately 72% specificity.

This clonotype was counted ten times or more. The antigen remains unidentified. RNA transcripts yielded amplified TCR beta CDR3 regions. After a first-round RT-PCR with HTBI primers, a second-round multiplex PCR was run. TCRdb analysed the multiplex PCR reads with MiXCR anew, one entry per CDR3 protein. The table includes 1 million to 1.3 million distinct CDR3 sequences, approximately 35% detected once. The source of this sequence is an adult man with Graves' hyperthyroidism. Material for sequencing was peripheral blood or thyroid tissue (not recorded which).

CDR3 region: CASSSWVQKETQYF. CDR3 in DNA: TGTGCCAGCAGCTCATGGGTACAAAAAGAGACCCAGTACTTC. The chain employs TRBV7-2 and TRBJ2-5; D not resolved. V was pared by 4 bases and J by 3 bases, with 12 bases between. The germline V gene encodes CDR1 SGHTA and CDR2 FQGNSA. The CDR3 sequence is 14 residues long.